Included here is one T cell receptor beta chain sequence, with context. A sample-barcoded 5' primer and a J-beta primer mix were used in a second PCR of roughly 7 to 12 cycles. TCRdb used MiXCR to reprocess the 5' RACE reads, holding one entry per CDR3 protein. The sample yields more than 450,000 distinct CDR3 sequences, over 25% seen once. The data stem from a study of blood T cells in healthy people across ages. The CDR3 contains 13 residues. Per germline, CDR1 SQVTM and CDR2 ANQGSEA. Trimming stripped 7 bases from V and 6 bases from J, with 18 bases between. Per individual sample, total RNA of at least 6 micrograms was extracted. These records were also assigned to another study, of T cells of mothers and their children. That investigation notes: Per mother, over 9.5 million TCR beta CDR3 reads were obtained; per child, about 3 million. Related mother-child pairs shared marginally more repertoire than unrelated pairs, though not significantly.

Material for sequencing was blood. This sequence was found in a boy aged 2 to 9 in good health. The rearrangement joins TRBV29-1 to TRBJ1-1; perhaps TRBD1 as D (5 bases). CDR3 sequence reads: CSATGRAKAEAFF. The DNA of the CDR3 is TGCAGCGCCACAGGCCGGGCGAAGGCTGAAGCTTTCTTT.